This TCR beta chain was found in a study of T cells after posttransplantation cyclophosphamide. Sequencing was performed with immunoSEQ multiplex PCR; in TCRdb, only in-frame clones are kept and a portion is missing. This table holds tens of thousands of clones, around 91% found once. Of note for this clone: Its antigen is not identified.

Study-level findings and limits: Skin or GI-infiltrating T cells shared few TRB sequences with blood. After PTCy, TRB diversity resembled that of CNI/methotrexate controls. Donor CD8+ memory clones often dominated recipient blood repertoires at later times.

Germline V gives CDR1 LGHNT, CDR2 FRNRAP. The V and J ends lost 1 base and 1 base respectively, with 7 bases between them. The CDR3 has 14 amino acids. Treatment was busulfan-fludarabine conditioning, a marrow graft, and cyclophosphamide on days +3 and +4. The chain has TRBV12-5 and TRBJ1-1, with TRBD1 as a possible D gene (5 bases). The receptor comes from a male patient aged 60 to 75 who received an allogeneic stem cell transplant from a related donor and was CMV-positive. Some T cells may be transferred from the graft donor. Material: PBMCs, obtained around 60 days after allogeneic stem cell transplant with posttransplant cyclophosphamide. For the CDR3, the DNA is TGTGCTAGTGGTTTGGAAGGGGCGAACACTGAAGCTTTCTTT. It codes for CASGLEGANTEAFF.